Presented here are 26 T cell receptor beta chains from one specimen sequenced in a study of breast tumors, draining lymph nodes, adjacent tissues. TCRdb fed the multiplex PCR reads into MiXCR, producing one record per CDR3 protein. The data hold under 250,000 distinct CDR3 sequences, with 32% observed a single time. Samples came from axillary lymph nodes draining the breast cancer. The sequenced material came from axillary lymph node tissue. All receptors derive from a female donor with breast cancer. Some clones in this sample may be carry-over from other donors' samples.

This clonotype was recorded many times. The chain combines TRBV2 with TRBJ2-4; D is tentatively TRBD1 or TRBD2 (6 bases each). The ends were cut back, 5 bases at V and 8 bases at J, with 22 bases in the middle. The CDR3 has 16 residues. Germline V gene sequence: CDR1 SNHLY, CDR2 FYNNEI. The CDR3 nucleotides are TGTGCCAGCAGTCCAATAGGGGTAGGGGGGACGCACATTCAGTACTTC. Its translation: CASSPIGVGGTHIQYF.

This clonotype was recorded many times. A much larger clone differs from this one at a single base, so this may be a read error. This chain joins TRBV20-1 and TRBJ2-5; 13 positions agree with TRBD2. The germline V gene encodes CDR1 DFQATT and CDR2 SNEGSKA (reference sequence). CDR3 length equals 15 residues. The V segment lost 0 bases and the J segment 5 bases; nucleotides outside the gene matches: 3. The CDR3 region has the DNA TGCAGTGCTAGAGATGGGACTAGCGGGACCGAGACCCAGTACTTC. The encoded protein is CSARDGTSGTETQYF.

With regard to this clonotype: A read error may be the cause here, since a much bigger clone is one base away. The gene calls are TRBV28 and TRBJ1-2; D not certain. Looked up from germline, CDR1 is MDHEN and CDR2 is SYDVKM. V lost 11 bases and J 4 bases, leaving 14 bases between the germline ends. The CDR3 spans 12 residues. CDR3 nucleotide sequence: TGTGCCGGCACGGGCGGGATCTATGGCTACACCTTC. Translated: CAGTGGIYGYTF.

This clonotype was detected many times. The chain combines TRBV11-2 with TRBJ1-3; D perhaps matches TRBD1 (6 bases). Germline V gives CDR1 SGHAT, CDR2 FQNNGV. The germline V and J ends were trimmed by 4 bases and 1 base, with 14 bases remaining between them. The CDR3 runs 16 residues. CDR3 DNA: TGTGCCAGCAGCTCTTTCTTTACAGGGTCTGGAAACACCATATATTTT. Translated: CASSSFFTGSGNTIYF.

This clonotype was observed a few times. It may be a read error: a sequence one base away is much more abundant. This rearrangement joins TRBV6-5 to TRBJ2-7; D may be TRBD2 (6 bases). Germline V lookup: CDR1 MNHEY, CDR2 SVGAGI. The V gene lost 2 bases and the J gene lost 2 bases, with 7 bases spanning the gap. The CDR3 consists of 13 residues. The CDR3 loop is CASSYRGAYEQYF. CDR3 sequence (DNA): TGTGCCAGCAGTTACCGCGGGGCCTACGAGCAGTACTTC.

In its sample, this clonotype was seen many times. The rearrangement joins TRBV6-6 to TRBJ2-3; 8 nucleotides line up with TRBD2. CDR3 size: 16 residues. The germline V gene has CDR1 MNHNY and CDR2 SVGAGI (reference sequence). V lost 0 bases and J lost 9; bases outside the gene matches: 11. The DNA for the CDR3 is TGTGCCAGCAGTTACTCGGCGTGGGGAGCGGGAGTGACGCAGTATTTT. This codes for CASSYSAWGAGVTQYF.

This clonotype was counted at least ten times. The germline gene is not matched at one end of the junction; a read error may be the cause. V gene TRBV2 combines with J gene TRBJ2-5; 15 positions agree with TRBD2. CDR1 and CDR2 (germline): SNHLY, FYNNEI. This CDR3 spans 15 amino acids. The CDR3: CAIPLTGLAGGAQCF. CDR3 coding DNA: TGTGCCATCCCGCTCACGGGACTAGCGGGAGGTGCCCAATGCTTC. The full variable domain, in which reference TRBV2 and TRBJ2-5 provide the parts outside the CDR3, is EPEVTQTPSHQVTQMGQEVILRCVPISNHLYFYWYRQILGQKVEFLVSFYNNEISEKSEIFDDQFSVERPDGSNFTLKIRSTKLEDSAMYFCAIPLTGLAGGAQCFGPGTRLLVL.

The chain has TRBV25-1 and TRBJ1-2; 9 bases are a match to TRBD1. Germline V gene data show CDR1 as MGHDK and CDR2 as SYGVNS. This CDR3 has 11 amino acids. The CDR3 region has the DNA TGTGCTACAGGGGGCGACTATGGCTACACCTTC. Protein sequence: CATGGDYGYTF.

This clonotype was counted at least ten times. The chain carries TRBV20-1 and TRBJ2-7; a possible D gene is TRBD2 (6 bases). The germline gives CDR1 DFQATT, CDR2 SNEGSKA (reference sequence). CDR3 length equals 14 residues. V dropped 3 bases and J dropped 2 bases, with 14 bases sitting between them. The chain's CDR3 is CSASVGGTAYEQYF. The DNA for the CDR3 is TGCAGTGCTAGCGTTGGCGGGACGGCCTACGAGCAGTACTTC.

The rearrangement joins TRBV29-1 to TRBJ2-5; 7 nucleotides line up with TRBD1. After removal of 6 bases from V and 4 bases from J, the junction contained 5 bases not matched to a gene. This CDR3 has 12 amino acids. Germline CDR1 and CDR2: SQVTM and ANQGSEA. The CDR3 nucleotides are TGCAGCGTGGTGGCAGGGGGAGAGACCCAGTACTTC. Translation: CSVVAGGETQYF.

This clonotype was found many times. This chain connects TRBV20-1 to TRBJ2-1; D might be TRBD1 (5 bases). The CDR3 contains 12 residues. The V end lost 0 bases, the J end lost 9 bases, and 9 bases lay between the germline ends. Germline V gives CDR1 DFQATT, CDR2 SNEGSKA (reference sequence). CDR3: CSARDPGREQFF. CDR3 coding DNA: TGCAGTGCTAGAGATCCAGGGCGTGAGCAGTTCTTC.

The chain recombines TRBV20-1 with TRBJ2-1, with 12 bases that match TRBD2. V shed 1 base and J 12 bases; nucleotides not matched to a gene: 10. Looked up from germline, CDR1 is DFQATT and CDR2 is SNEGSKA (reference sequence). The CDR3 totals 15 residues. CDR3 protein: CSARGASGRADTQFF. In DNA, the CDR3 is TGCAGTGCTAGAGGGGCTAGCGGGAGGGCGGATACGCAGTTCTTC.

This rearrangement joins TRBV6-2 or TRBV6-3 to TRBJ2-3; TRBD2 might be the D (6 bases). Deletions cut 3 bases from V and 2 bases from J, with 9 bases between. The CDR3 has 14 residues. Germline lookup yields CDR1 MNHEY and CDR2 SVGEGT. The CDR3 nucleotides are TGTGCCAGCAGTTATGGGGGGACCACAGATACGCAGTATTTT. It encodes CASSYGGTTDTQYF.

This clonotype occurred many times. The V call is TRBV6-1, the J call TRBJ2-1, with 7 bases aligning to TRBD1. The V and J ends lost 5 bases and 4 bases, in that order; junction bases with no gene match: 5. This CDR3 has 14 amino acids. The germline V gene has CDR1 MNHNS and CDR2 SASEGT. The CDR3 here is CASSTGAEYNEQFF. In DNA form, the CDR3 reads TGTGCCAGCAGTACAGGGGCCGAATACAATGAGCAGTTCTTC.

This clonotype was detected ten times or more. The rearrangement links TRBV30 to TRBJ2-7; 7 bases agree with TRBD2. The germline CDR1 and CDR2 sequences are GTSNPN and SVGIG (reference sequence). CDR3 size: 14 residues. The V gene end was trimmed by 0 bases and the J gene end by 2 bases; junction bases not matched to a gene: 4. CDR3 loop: CAWSVSGIPYEQYF. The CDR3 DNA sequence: TGTGCCTGGAGTGTAAGCGGGATTCCCTACGAGCAGTACTTC.

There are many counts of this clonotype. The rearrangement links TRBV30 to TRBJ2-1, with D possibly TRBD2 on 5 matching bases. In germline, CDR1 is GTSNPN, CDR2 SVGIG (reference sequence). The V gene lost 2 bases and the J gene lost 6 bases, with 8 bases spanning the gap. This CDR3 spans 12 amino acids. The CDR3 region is CAWSHTSNEQFF. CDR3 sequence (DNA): TGTGCCTGGAGTCATACTAGCAATGAGCAGTTCTTC. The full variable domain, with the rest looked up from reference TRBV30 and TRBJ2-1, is SQTIHQWPATLVQPVGSPLSLECTVEGTSNPNLYWYRQAAGRGLQLLFYSVGIGQISSEVPQNLSASRPQDRQFILSSKKLLLSDSGFYLCAWSHTSNEQFFGPGTRLTVL.

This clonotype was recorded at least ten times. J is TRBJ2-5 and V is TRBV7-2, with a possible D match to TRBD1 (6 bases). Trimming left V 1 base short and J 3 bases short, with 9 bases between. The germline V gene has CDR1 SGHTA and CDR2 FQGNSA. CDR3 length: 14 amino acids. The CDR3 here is CASSLDPGEETQYF. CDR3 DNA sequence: TGTGCCAGCAGCTTAGACCCAGGGGAAGAGACCCAGTACTTC.

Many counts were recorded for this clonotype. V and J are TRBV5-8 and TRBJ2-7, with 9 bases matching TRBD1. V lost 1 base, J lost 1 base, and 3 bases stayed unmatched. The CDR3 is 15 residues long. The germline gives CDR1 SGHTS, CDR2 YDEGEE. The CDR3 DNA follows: TGTGCCAGCAGCTTGTCCGGGACAGGGTCCTACGAGCAGTACTTC. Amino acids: CASSLSGTGSYEQYF.

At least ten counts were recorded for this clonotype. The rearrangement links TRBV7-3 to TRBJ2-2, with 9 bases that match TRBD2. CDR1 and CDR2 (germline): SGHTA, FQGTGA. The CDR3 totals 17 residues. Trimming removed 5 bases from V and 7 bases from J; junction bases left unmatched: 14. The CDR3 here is CASSAQRLAGSGGELFF. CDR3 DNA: TGTGCCAGCAGCGCCCAACGGCTAGCGGGATCGGGCGGGGAGCTGTTTTTT.

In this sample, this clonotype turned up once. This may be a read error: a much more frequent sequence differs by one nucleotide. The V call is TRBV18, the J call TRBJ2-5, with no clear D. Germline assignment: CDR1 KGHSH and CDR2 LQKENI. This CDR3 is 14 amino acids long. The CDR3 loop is CASSLPSGGETKYF. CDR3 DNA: TGTGCCAGCTCACTCCCCTCAGGTGGTGAGACCAAGTACTTC.

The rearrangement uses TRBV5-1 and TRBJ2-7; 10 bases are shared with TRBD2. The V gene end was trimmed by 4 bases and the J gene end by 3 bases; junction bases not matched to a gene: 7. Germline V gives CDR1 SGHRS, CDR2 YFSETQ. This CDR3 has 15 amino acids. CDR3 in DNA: TGCGCCAGCAGCGTAGCGGGAGGTGGGGGCTACGAGCAGTACTTC. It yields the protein CASSVAGGGGYEQYF.

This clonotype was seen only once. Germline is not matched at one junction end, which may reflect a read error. The CDR3 protein is CASSPSLGQGSTDPQYF. DNA of the CDR3: TGTGCCAGCAGCCCATCCCTGGGACAGGGGAGCACAGATCCGCAGTATTTT. The genes are TRBV7-3 and TRBJ2-3, with 10 bases identical to TRBD1. CDR1 and CDR2 (germline): SGHTA, FQGTGA. The CDR3 totals 17 residues.

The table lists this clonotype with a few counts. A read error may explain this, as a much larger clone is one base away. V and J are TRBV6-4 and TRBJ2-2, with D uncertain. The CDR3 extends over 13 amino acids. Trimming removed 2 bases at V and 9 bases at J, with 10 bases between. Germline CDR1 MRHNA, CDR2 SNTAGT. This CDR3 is CASSDEVGRELFF. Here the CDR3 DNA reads TGTGCCAGCAGTGACGAAGTCGGTCGGGAGCTGTTTTTT.

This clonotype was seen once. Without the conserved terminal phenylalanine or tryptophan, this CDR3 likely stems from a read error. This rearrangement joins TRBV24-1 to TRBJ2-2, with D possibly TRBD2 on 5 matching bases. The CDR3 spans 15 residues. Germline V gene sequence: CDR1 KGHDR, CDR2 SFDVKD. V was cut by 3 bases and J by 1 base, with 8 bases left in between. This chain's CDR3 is CATSDTSGNTGELFL. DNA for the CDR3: TGTGCCACCAGTGATACAAGCGGGAACACCGGGGAGCTGTTTCTC.

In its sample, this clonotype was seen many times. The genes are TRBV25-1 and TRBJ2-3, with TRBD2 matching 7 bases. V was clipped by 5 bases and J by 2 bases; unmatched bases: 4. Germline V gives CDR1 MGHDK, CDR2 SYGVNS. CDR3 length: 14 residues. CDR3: CASSRGLDTDTQYF. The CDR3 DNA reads TGTGCCAGCAGTCGCGGACTAGACACAGATACGCAGTATTTT.

The chain's CDR3 is CSAAGLAGGKNIQYF. The CDR3 DNA follows: TGCAGTGCTGCGGGACTAGCGGGGGGCAAAAACATTCAGTACTTC. The chain combines TRBV20-1 with TRBJ2-4; 15 bases match TRBD2. The CDR3 consists of 15 residues. Trimming removed 5 bases from V and 3 bases from J; junction bases left unmatched: 2. Germline values: CDR1 DFQATT, CDR2 SNEGSKA (reference sequence).